This T cell receptor beta chain comes out of a study of blood T cell repertoires in COVID-19. Study summary: Donors in the United States, Italy and Spain gave samples during acute or convalescent COVID-19. Nucleic acid was either cDNA or gDNA, and it came from T cells, B-cell-depleted T cells, or PBMCs.

This clone has a handful of counts. In the source study's methods: Amplification of reference gene primers provided the estimated nucleated cell counts. Data came from immunoSEQ multiplex PCR; TCRdb stores just in-frame clones and leaves some out. V and J calls and clone size come straight from that table; D and trimming were deduced from the DNA. The table records about 89,000 clones, roughly 80% of them present only once. Deletions cut 6 bases from V and 4 bases from J, with 16 bases between. Germline loops: CDR1 MDHEN, CDR2 SYDVKM. CDR3 size: 15 residues. The specimen sequenced was peripheral blood. The receptor's source is a woman over 75 with acute or convalescent COVID-19. The chain is built from TRBV28 and TRBJ2-1, with D tentatively TRBD1 (6 bases). The CDR3 loop reads CASSPQGMGYNEQFF. In DNA, the CDR3 is TGTGCCAGCAGCCCACAGGGAATGGGATACAATGAGCAGTTCTTC.